This TCR beta chain was observed in a study of T cells in Graves' hyperthyroidism and ophthalmopathy. It was RNA transcripts that yielded the amplified TCR beta CDR3 regions. HTBI primers were employed in a first-round RT-PCR of the TCR CDR3. TCRdb re-analysed the multiplex PCR reads in MiXCR, keeping a single row per CDR3 protein. The data show a few hundred thousand distinct CDR3 sequences, with around an eighth seen just once and 15% to 20% held by the top ten. The CDR3 covers 15 residues. Unmatched junction bases numbered 11, after V lost 6 bases and J lost 3 bases. Germline V CDR1 and CDR2: DFQATT, SNEGSKA (reference sequence). This clonotype turned up a few times.

The V call is TRBV20-1, the J call TRBJ1-5; 7 bases align to TRBD1. This TCR was sampled from a young woman with Graves' hyperthyroidism. Sample: blood. The CDR3 bases are TGCAGTGCCCTGCCCAGGGGGTCAGACAATCAGCCCCAGCATTTT. Translation gives CSALPRGSDNQPQHF.